Listed here are 15 T cell receptor beta chains from one sample, sequenced in a study of graft-versus-host responses after intestinal transplantation. Sequencing was performed with immunoSEQ multiplex PCR; in TCRdb, only in-frame clones are kept and a portion is missing. This table holds 85,000 to 100,000 clones, less than 95% found once. These receptors have no identified antigens. The sample consisted of unstimulated CD4+ T cells sorted from spleen or lymph node cells, taken before transplant. Receptors originate from a human donor who was the organ donor for an intestinal transplant.

The V gene is TRBV28, the J gene TRBJ1-3; 11 nucleotides match TRBD1. V was clipped by 5 bases and J by 2 bases; unmatched bases: 5. CDR3 length: 16 residues. CDR1 and CDR2 (germline): MDHEN, SYDVKM. The CDR3 DNA is TGTGCCAGCAGTGTCGGACAGGGGGCAACTGGAAACACCATATATTTT. This translates into CASSVGQGATGNTIYF.

This chain links TRBV28 with TRBJ2-3; D remains unclear. This CDR3 is 16 amino acids long. Germline V gene data show CDR1 as MDHEN and CDR2 as SYDVKM. Trimming took off 3 bases at V and 0 bases at J, with 13 bases between the two ends. CDR3 DNA: TGTGCCAGCAGTTTCTGGCCACGAATTAGCACAGATACGCAGTATTTT. It codes for CASSFWPRISTDTQYF.

This clone was recorded once. The chain combines TRBV19 with TRBJ1-5; D is ambiguous. Germline lookup yields CDR1 LNHDA and CDR2 SQIVND (reference sequence). This CDR3 has 14 amino acids. Trimming removed 5 bases from V and 0 bases from J, with 8 bases in between. The CDR3: CASSRSTSNQPQHF. CDR3 DNA: TGTGCCAGTAGTCGGTCCACTAGCAATCAGCCCCAGCATTTT. The full variable domain, in which reference TRBV19 and TRBJ1-5 provide the parts outside the CDR3, is DGGITQSPKYLFRKEGQNVTLSCEQNLNHDAMYWYRQDPGQGLRLIYYSQIVNDFQKGDIAEGYSVSREKKESFPLTVTSAQKNPTAFYLCASSRSTSNQPQHFGDGTRLSIL.

The V gene is TRBV5-1, the J gene TRBJ2-7, with D perhaps TRBD1 (5 bases). The V gene lost 4 bases and the J gene lost 3 bases, with 17 bases spanning the gap. Germline V lookup: CDR1 SGHRS, CDR2 YFSETQ. The CDR3 is 15 amino acids. Here the CDR3 reads CASSARTNLGYEQYF. The CDR3 DNA reads as TGCGCCAGCAGCGCACGGACAAATCTGGGCTACGAGCAGTACTTC.

This clone has a handful of counts. The chain recombines TRBV9 with TRBJ1-2; D might be TRBD1 (6 bases). The CDR3 contains 14 residues. Germline V lookup: CDR1 SGDLS, CDR2 YYNGEE. V lost 3 bases to trimming and J lost 7 bases, with 16 bases between them. Written as DNA, the CDR3 is TGTGCCAGCAGCGCGGAACAGGGATGGCGTGGCTACACCTTC. It is translated as CASSAEQGWRGYTF.

The V gene is TRBV28, the J gene TRBJ2-5, with 7 bases matching TRBD1. The J call is doubtful: the DNA matches TRBJ2-7 better. CDR1 MDHEN and CDR2 SYDVKM come from the germline V gene. There are 14 residues in the CDR3. The CDR3 here is CASSLGQPFYEQYF. The CDR3 DNA reads TGTGCCAGCAGCTTGGGACAGCCTTTCTACGAGCAGTACTTC.

In this sample, this clone turned up once. The chain has TRBV7-8 and TRBJ1-5; TRBD1 aligns across 7 bases. The germline CDR1 and CDR2 sequences are SGHVS and FQNEAQ. The V segment lost 4 bases and the J segment 4 bases; nucleotides outside the gene matches: 10. This CDR3 has 16 residues. The CDR3 spells CASSSGTVHPNQPQHF. DNA of the CDR3: TGTGCCAGCAGCTCCGGGACAGTTCACCCTAATCAGCCCCAGCATTTT.

This chain joins TRBV18 and TRBJ1-5; TRBD1 might be the D (5 bases). Germline CDR1 reads KGHSH; CDR2 reads LQKENI. Trimming cost V 3 bases and J 6 bases, with 9 bases left between them. The CDR3 extends over 13 amino acids. CDR3 nucleotide sequence: TGTGCCAGCTCACCCGGGGGTGGTCAGCCCCAGCATTTT. Translated: CASSPGGGQPQHF.

The rearrangement uses TRBV5-1 and TRBJ2-4, with 7 bases aligning to TRBD1. The J segment lost 0 bases and the V segment lost 5 bases, leaving 8 bases of the junction unmatched. This CDR3 has 16 residues. CDR1 SGHRS and CDR2 YFSETQ come from the germline V gene. CDR3 in DNA: TGCGCCAGCAGGGACGGACAGGTACTAGCCAAAAACATTCAGTACTTC. It encodes CASRDGQVLAKNIQYF.

J is TRBJ2-1 and V is TRBV19; 10 nucleotides line up with TRBD2. J gave up 5 bases and V 5 bases, and 3 bases lay outside the gene matches. The germline V gene has CDR1 LNHDA and CDR2 SQIVND (reference sequence). This CDR3 comprises 14 residues. CDR3 amino acids: CASSWTSGHNEQFF. The DNA of the CDR3 is TGTGCCAGTAGTTGGACTAGCGGCCACAATGAGCAGTTCTTC.

This clone was counted between two and nine times. The DNA for the CDR3 is TGTGCCAGCAGTTCGACAGGGTGGAACACTGAAGCTTTCTTT. It yields the protein CASSSTGWNTEAFF. The chain carries TRBV27 and TRBJ1-1, with 7 bases identical to TRBD1. Trimming at V came to 4 bases and at J to 1 base, leaving 3 bases not matched to a gene. This CDR3 comprises 14 residues. Germline V gene lookup returns CDR1 MNHEY and CDR2 SMNVEV (reference sequence).

The V gene is TRBV9, the J gene TRBJ2-3, with no clear D. The CDR3 covers 15 residues. Germline V lookup: CDR1 SGDLS, CDR2 YYNGEE. Trimming pared 5 bases from V and 1 base from J, leaving 14 bases between. In DNA form, the CDR3 reads TGTGCCAGCAGTTTACGGGTTTCCCGCACAGATACGCAGTATTTT. Amino acid sequence: CASSLRVSRTDTQYF. The full variable domain, rest sourced from reference TRBV9 and TRBJ2-3, is DSGVTQTPKHLITATGQRVTLRCSPRSGDLSVYWYQQSLDQGLQFLIQYYNGEERAKGNILERFSAQQFPDLHSELNLSSLELGDSALYFCASSLRVSRTDTQYFGPGTRLTVL.

The chain has TRBV6-1 and TRBJ1-2; TRBD1 aligns across 9 bases. The V gene's germline CDR1 is MNHNS and CDR2 SASEGT. Trimming took 5 bases from V and 7 from J; bases not matched to a gene: 8. CDR3 length equals 14 residues. The CDR3 reads CASSTQTGGFGYTF. Written as DNA, the CDR3 is TGTGCCAGCAGTACCCAGACAGGGGGGTTTGGCTACACCTTC.

The V call is TRBV4-1, the J call TRBJ1-5; a weak D match, TRBD1 (5 bases). The CDR3 consists of 16 residues. CDR1 is MGHRA and CDR2 is YSYEKL in the germline V gene. V lost 2 bases and J 9 bases, leaving 20 bases between the germline ends. The DNA of the CDR3 is TGCGCCAGCAGCCAACCTTCGGGGGGAGGAGTTCTGCCCCAGCATTTT. Protein product: CASSQPSGGGVLPQHF.

This chain connects TRBV7-9 to TRBJ2-7; tentative D call: TRBD1 (5 bases). CDR3 length equals 12 residues. Trimming cost V 3 bases and J 5 bases, with 8 bases left between them. CDR1 and CDR2 (germline): SEHNR, FQNEAQ (reference sequence). In DNA form, the CDR3 reads TGTGCCAGCAGCTTCGTAGGGGACGAGCAGTACTTC. Encoded protein: CASSFVGDEQYF.